This TCR beta chain is from a study of blood T cell repertoires in COVID-19. The overall study: COVID-19 samples collected from the United States, Italy and Spain covered acute and convalescent phases. Sources were T cells, B-cell-depleted T cells, or PBMCs; the material itself was cDNA or gDNA.

The authors' processing: Amplification from reference gene primers served as the basis for estimated nucleated cell counts. Clones were read by immunoSEQ multiplex PCR, and TCRdb kept only the in-frame ones, dropping some. The V and J calls and clone size are taken from that table; D and trimming were inferred from the DNA. Of more than 80,000 clones in the sample, about 83% are singletons; the top ten hold about 2%. The sequence derives from a woman aged 70-85 years with acute or convalescent COVID-19. Sequencing used peripheral blood.

CDR3 nucleotide sequence: TGTGCCAGCGATACGGGAATGAACACCGGGGAGCTGTTTTTT. Its translation: CASDTGMNTGELFF. The V gene is TRBV2, the J gene TRBJ2-2; a possible D gene is TRBD2 (5 bases). The CDR3 consists of 14 residues. Germline CDR1 is SNHLY and CDR2 is FYNNEI. V was cut by 8 bases and J by 1 base, with 11 bases left in between.